Listed below are T cell receptor beta chains from one sample, sequenced in a study of tumor-infiltrating lymphocytes in primary liver carcinoma. TCRdb reprocessed the multiplex PCR reads via MiXCR and lists one record per CDR3 protein. The data show about 320,000 distinct CDR3 sequences, with approximately 65% seen just once and 9% held by the top ten. Sequenced input: peripheral blood. The origin of the receptors is a man aged 40-49 years with primary liver carcinoma and hepatitis B virus infection. The conserved cysteine and the conserved F or W are not part of the CDR3 here.

v_call,j_call,cdr3_aa
TRBV14,TRBJ1-4,ASSARTGNNEKLF
TRBV29-1,TRBJ2-5,SAGTGVSETQY
TRBV28,TRBJ2-7,ASSLWAGTSGREQY
TRBV11-1,TRBJ2-1,ASSMGLAGGRYNEQF
TRBV11-2,TRBJ1-1,AGLLQGEYTEAF
TRBV6-1,TRBJ2-7,ANTVGGSSYEQY
TRBV5-1,TRBJ1-2,ASTLLGGAGGYT
TRBV29-1,TRBJ2-7,SAAMTGSSYEQY
TRBV6-1,TRBJ2-7,ASSVTGTIYEQY
TRBV6-1,TRBJ1-1,ASCEDARGTAEAF
TRBV2,TRBJ2-7,ASSGIGVSYEQY
TRBV11-1,TRBJ2-7,ASSCPALAGASYEQY
TRBV5-1,TRBJ2-5,ASSHGTSADGETQY
TRBV6-5,TRBJ2-2,ASTRDRGETGELF
TRBV29-1,TRBJ1-1,SVDAGGGMNTEAF
TRBV6-2/TRBV6-3,TRBJ2-2,ASSYFGLAGLSGTGELF
TRBV14,TRBJ1-3,ASSQGAGTGWKSGNTIY
TRBV5-4,TRBJ2-5,ASSEGQGAPQGETQY
TRBV12-3/TRBV12-4,TRBJ1-6,ARSINNSPLH
TRBV12-3/TRBV12-4,TRBJ1-5,ASRSQTHGNQPQH
TRBV5-4,TRBJ2-1,ASNLGSSGSKDEEF
TRBV28,TRBJ1-6,ASRYRGNNSPLH
TRBV28,TRBJ2-1,ASSQAGTGFDEQF
TRBV11-1,TRBJ1-1,ASSLDPRTEAF
TRBV10-3,TRBJ1-5,AMRDREGQPQH
TRBV7-8,TRBJ1-4,ASSPRGQSNEKLF
TRBV5-1,TRBJ2-7,ASSLELARSREQY
TRBV6-5,TRBJ2-7,ASSYAGKSEQY
TRBV28,TRBJ1-1,ASKGGAIENTEAF
TRBV6-2/TRBV6-3,TRBJ2-7,AGTKGGQGVSKVN
TRBV11-1,TRBJ1-4,ASSRGEKLF
TRBV5-5,TRBJ2-7,AILKGGDRY
TRBV12-3/TRBV12-4,TRBJ2-3,ASSPGLATDTQY
TRBV29-1,TRBJ2-7,SVEDQRTPYEQY
TRBV4-2,TRBJ2-1,ASSQDRGYEQF
TRBV11-1,TRBJ1-1,ASSADRTNTEAF
TRBV28,TRBJ2-3,ASRKGQITDMQY
TRBV6-7,TRBJ2-7,ASSWARGLYEQY
TRBV4-1,TRBJ2-1,ASSQVPSPHEQF
TRBV11-2,TRBJ2-5,ASSYGETQC
TRBV5-4,TRBJ1-4,ASSRGQGAEKLF
TRBV5-1,TRBJ2-7,ASSSPGTEAYEQY
TRBV11-2,TRBJ2-7,ASSLSAGFSYEQY
TRBV5-6,TRBJ1-1,VSRIYTGGTEAF
TRBV5-4,TRBJ1-1,ASSGSGTEAF
TRBV23-1,TRBJ2-7,ASSHPPGTGTHYYEQY
TRBV6-6,TRBJ2-1,ASSYSTRGKRGFSSYNERF
TRBV4-1,TRBJ2-7,ASSQVAQSGEQY